This passage covers 18 T cell receptor beta chains from one sample sequenced in a study of graft-versus-host responses after intestinal transplantation (dated by TCRdb to about 2021). Libraries were built with the immunoSEQ multiplex PCR assay. The table comes from immuneACCESS by way of TCRdb, which keeps in-frame sequences with V and J called. Part of the clones is missing from these tables; in studies checked, under half for an unresolved V gene and the rest for unknown reasons. For this sample there are fewer than 60,000 clones; about 81% appear just once. Over 0.4% of the sample goes to the ten largest clones. The sample's time point label, decoded: cells obtained before transplantation from donor or recipient. The antigens of these receptors remain unknown. The sequencing here drew on unstimulated CD4+ T cells sorted from spleen or lymph node cells, taken before transplant. These receptors all come from a human donor who was the organ donor for an intestinal transplant.

This clone was seen only a few times. The rearrangement uses TRBV6-5 and TRBJ1-2; 7 bases are shared with TRBD1. The V segment lost 5 bases and the J segment 4 bases; nucleotides outside the gene matches: 1. This CDR3 comprises 12 residues. CDR1 is MNHEY and CDR2 is SVGAGI in the germline V gene. CDR3 protein: CASSRTGYGYTF. The DNA of the CDR3 is TGTGCCAGCAGTCGGACAGGCTATGGCTACACCTTC.

The chain combines TRBV6-1 with TRBJ2-3; TRBD2 matches 9 bases. Germline CDR1 and CDR2: MNHNS and SASEGT. The CDR3 contains 16 residues. The ends lost 4 bases at V and 1 base at J; junction bases unmatched: 6. CDR3 loop: CASSALAGPRTDTQYF. CDR3 nucleotide sequence: TGTGCCAGCAGTGCGCTAGCGGGACCGCGCACAGATACGCAGTATTTT.

The genes are TRBV5-1 and TRBJ2-1, with 8 bases fitting TRBD2. Germline V gene data show CDR1 as SGHRS and CDR2 as YFSETQ. This CDR3 region has 15 residues. V lost 4 bases to trimming and J lost 5 bases; unmatched junction nucleotides: 8. DNA of the CDR3: TGCGCCAGCAGCCTCAGGGCAGCGGGGGACAATGAGCAGTTCTTC. Its protein is CASSLRAAGDNEQFF.

V usage is TRBV19 and J usage is TRBJ2-7, with TRBD1 matching 9 bases. The CDR3 is made up of 15 amino acids. Germline CDR1 LNHDA, CDR2 SQIVND (reference sequence). Losses at the gene ends were 4 bases for V and 13 bases for J; bases not matched to a gene: 17. CDR3 amino acids: CASSTTGGVVSGPYF. As DNA, the CDR3 is TGTGCCAGTAGTACAACAGGGGGCGTCGTATCCGGGCCTTACTTC.

The chain employs TRBV19 and TRBJ1-6; 7 bases are shared with TRBD1. The CDR3 is 13 residues long. J lost 10 bases, V lost 8 bases, and 8 bases had no gene match. Germline CDR1 reads LNHDA; CDR2 reads SQIVND (reference sequence). The CDR3 region has the DNA TGTGCCAGTGGACCAACAGGGGTCTCACCCCTCCACTTT. Translating gives CASGPTGVSPLHF. Filled out from reference TRBV19 and TRBJ1-6, the complete variable domain reads DGGITQSPKYLFRKEGQNVTLSCEQNLNHDAMYWYRQDPGQGLRLIYYSQIVNDFQKGDIAEGYSVSREKKESFPLTVTSAQKNPTAFYLCASGPTGVSPLHFGNGTRLTVT.

This clone came up a few times. V is TRBV5-6 and J is TRBJ2-7; 8 positions match TRBD1. CDR3 length: 16 residues. CDR1 SGHDT and CDR2 YYEEEE come from the germline V gene. V gave up 4 bases and J gave up 3 bases; unmatched junction bases: 12. CDR3 DNA sequence: TGTGCCAGCAGCGTGGCGGGGTGGACAGGGCTCTACGAGCAGTACTTC. This gives the protein CASSVAGWTGLYEQYF.

V usage is TRBV5-1 and J usage is TRBJ2-7; D may be TRBD1 (8 bases). V lost 4 bases and J 5 bases, leaving 13 bases between the germline ends. The germline gives CDR1 SGHRS, CDR2 YFSETQ. The CDR3 sequence is 13 residues long. For the CDR3, the DNA is TGCGCCAGCAGCCGACAGGGGAGGGACGAGCAGTACTTC. It yields the protein CASSRQGRDEQYF.

A few counts support this clone. The chain links TRBV29-1 to TRBJ1-1; 10 bases fit TRBD1. Unmatched junction bases numbered 7, after V lost 5 bases and J lost 4 bases. This CDR3 has 14 residues. Germline V lookup: CDR1 SQVTM, CDR2 ANQGSEA. The CDR3 loop reads CSVSGQGLGTEAFF. The CDR3 bases are TGCAGCGTTTCGGGACAGGGGTTAGGCACTGAAGCTTTCTTT.

The chain uses TRBV10-1 and TRBJ2-3, with D tentatively TRBD1 or TRBD2 (6 bases each). This CDR3 is built from 14 residues. V was pared by 3 bases and J by 4 bases, with 11 bases between. Germline V gene data show CDR1 as WNHNN and CDR2 as SYGVQD (reference sequence). CDR3 coding DNA: TGCGCCAGCAGTGACTCCGGGGGCTCAGATACGCAGTATTTT. The encoded protein is CASSDSGGSDTQYF.

The chain employs TRBV2 and TRBJ2-7, with TRBD2 identical over 13 bases. The V segment lost 6 bases and the J segment 2 bases; nucleotides outside the gene matches: 7. Germline lookup yields CDR1 SNHLY and CDR2 FYNNEI. The CDR3 spans 16 residues. The CDR3: CASRTSGGARAYEQYF. The DNA of the CDR3 is TGTGCCAGCAGAACTAGCGGGGGGGCAAGGGCCTACGAGCAGTACTTC.

This chain joins TRBV5-6 and TRBJ2-2; 7 bases line up with TRBD1. This CDR3 has 16 amino acids. The V and J ends lost 3 bases and 2 bases, in that order; junction bases with no gene match: 7. Germline V CDR1 and CDR2: SGHDT, YYEEEE. This chain's CDR3 is CASSSVDRLNTGELFF. CDR3 nucleotides: TGTGCCAGCAGCTCGGTGGACAGGTTAAACACCGGGGAGCTGTTTTTT.

This chain joins TRBV19 and TRBJ2-6; 8 positions match TRBD2. CDR3 size: 16 residues. Germline V gene sequence: CDR1 LNHDA, CDR2 SQIVND (reference sequence). V shed 1 base, J shed 4 bases, and the junction held 3 bases outside the gene matches. CDR3 DNA: TGTGCCAGTAGTATAGCGGGGGGGCTCGGGGCCAACGTCCTGACTTTC. Protein: CASSIAGGLGANVLTF. Using reference TRBV19 and TRBJ2-6 for the parts outside the CDR3, the full variable domain is DGGITQSPKYLFRKEGQNVTLSCEQNLNHDAMYWYRQDPGQGLRLIYYSQIVNDFQKGDIAEGYSVSREKKESFPLTVTSAQKNPTAFYLCASSIAGGLGANVLTFGAGSRLTVL.

This clone was observed a handful of times. The genes are TRBV18 and TRBJ1-2; TRBD1 matches 7 bases. Looked up from germline, CDR1 is KGHSH and CDR2 is LQKENI. CDR3 length: 13 amino acids. V trimming: 6 bases; J trimming: 8 bases; junction bases outside the gene matches: 9. The chain's CDR3 is CASSSKTGLGYTF. DNA for the CDR3: TGTGCCAGCTCCTCCAAGACAGGGCTCGGCTACACCTTC.

This clone was seen more than once but under ten times. V and J are TRBV2 and TRBJ1-2; TRBD1 agrees at 7 bases. The CDR3 spans 13 residues. Per germline, CDR1 SNHLY and CDR2 FYNNEI. V shed 4 bases, J shed 4 bases, and the junction held 3 bases outside the gene matches. CDR3 loop: CASSGDSLYGYTF. CDR3 bases: TGTGCCAGCAGTGGGGACAGCCTCTATGGCTACACCTTC.

On this clone: Germline is not matched at one junction end, which may reflect a read error. V gene TRBV6-1 combines with J gene TRBJ1-2, with a weak D call TRBD1 (6 bases). The CDR3 is 15 amino acids. CDR1 MNHNS and CDR2 SASEGT come from the germline V gene. CDR3 sequence reads: CARSDAGAGAGGYTF. CDR3 coding DNA: TGTGCCCGCAGCGACGCGGGGGCAGGGGCTGGGGGCTACACCTTC.

The chain joins TRBV5-1 to TRBJ2-1; D is ambiguous. V was shortened by 0 bases and J by 3 bases, with 7 bases between the two germline ends. Germline CDR1 is SGHRS and CDR2 is YFSETQ. This CDR3 is 14 amino acids long. CDR3 DNA: TGCGCCAGCAGCTTGGATAGACTCTACAATGAGCAGTTCTTC. This sequence encodes CASSLDRLYNEQFF.

The rearrangement links TRBV30 to TRBJ1-3, with D possibly TRBD1 on 5 matching bases. In germline, CDR1 is GTSNPN, CDR2 SVGIG (reference sequence). Trimming took off 5 bases at V and 4 bases at J, with 9 bases between the two ends. The CDR3 spans 12 residues. This chain's CDR3 is CAWSRVGNTIYF. CDR3 coding DNA: TGTGCCTGGTCCAGGGTCGGAAACACCATATATTTT.

The chain has TRBV10-3 and TRBJ1-1; a possible D gene is TRBD1 (6 bases). V was pared by 0 bases and J by 5 bases, with 7 bases between. The CDR3 sequence is 13 residues long. The germline CDR1 and CDR2 sequences are ENHRY and SYGVKD. The CDR3 here is CAISESQGTEAFF. The CDR3 DNA reads as TGTGCCATCAGTGAGTCGCAGGGGACTGAAGCTTTCTTT.